This is a list of T cell receptor beta chains from one sample in a study of control samples from healthy donors and cancer patients. Profiling relied on immunoSEQ multiplex PCR, and the TCRdb table lists in-frame clones only, not all of them. The sample comprises more than 70,000 clones, roughly 91% of which are singletons, and under 20% rests with the top ten. The material sequenced was PBMCs. These receptors all stem from a man in his sixties with lung cancer. The CDR3 runs from the conserved cysteine through the conserved F or W. D genes are given only for firm matches. Size is stated for part of the rows, as once, few or many counts, or as a class when the clone is expanded.

clone_size	v_call	d_call	cdr3_length	j_call	cdr3_aa	cdr3_nt
NA	TRBV4-1	NA	16	TRBJ1-4	CASSASWGSTNEKLFF	TGCGCCAGCAGCGCAAGTTGGGGGTCCACTAATGAAAAACTGTTTTTT
NA	TRBV5-1	NA	14	TRBJ1-2	CASSLAGDSYGYTF	TGCGCCAGCAGCTTGGCGGGGGATTCCTATGGCTACACCTTC
NA	TRBV5-6	TRBD1	16	TRBJ1-2	CASSLGGQGNYYGYTF	TGTGCCAGCAGCTTGGGAGGACAGGGGAACTATTATGGCTACACCTTC
NA	TRBV24-1	TRBD1	15	TRBJ1-2	CATSAGGTGRYGYTF	TGTGCCACCTCCGCGGGCGGGACAGGGAGATATGGCTACACCTTC
NA	TRBV5-1	NA	12	TRBJ2-2	CASSFGEWELFF	TGCGCCAGCAGCTTTGGAGAGTGGGAGCTGTTTTTT
once	TRBV7-2	TRBD2	16	TRBJ2-1	CASTYGVASGVNEQFF	TGTGCCAGCACCTATGGAGTGGCTAGCGGGGTTAATGAGCAGTTCTTC
NA	TRBV3-1/TRBV3-2	NA	13	TRBJ1-1	CASSRGQMAEAFF	TGTGCCAGCAGCCGTGGACAAATGGCTGAAGCTTTCTTT
once	TRBV7-2	TRBD2	16	TRBJ2-5	CASSSGLAGLKETQYF	TGTGCCAGCAGCTCAGGACTAGCGGGTCTTAAAGAGACCCAGTACTTC
NA	TRBV18	NA	14	TRBJ2-5	CASSRSTGQETQYF	TGTGCCAGCTCACGGTCGACAGGCCAAGAGACCCAGTACTTC
NA	TRBV4-2	TRBD2	14	TRBJ2-5	CASSQGGSGETQYF	TGTGCCAGCAGCCAAGGGGGTAGCGGGGAGACCCAGTACTTC
once	TRBV27	TRBD1	16	TRBJ1-5	CASSSPRQGGNQPQHF	TGTGCCAGCAGTTCTCCGAGACAGGGAGGCAATCAGCCCCAGCATTTT
NA	TRBV24-1	TRBD1	18	TRBJ2-5	CATSRDRGELASKETQYF	TGTGCCACCAGTCGGGACAGGGGAGAACTAGCGAGTAAAGAGACCCAGTACTTC
NA	TRBV9	NA	16	TRBJ2-6	CASTRRPGVGANVLTF	TGTGCCAGCACCCGTAGGCCCGGGGTGGGGGCCAACGTCCTGACTTTC
NA	TRBV19	NA	12	TRBJ1-2	CASLGQIYGYTF	TGTGCCAGTTTGGGACAAATCTATGGCTACACCTTC
NA	TRBV5-8	TRBD1	15	TRBJ1-6	CASSLGQGEWSPLHF	TGTGCCAGCAGCCTAGGACAGGGGGAATGGTCACCCCTCCACTTT
NA	TRBV6-4	NA	16	TRBJ2-2	CASSDTGYGDTGELFF	TGTGCCAGCAGTGACACAGGGTACGGGGACACCGGGGAGCTGTTTTTT
NA	TRBV11-3	NA	14	TRBJ1-6	CASSPQGNNSPLHF	TGTGCCAGCAGTCCTCAGGGCAACAATTCACCCCTCCACTTT
many	TRBV6-5	NA	11	TRBJ1-1	CASRRGTEAFF	TGTGCCAGCCGTCGGGGAACTGAAGCTTTCTTT
NA	TRBV12-3/TRBV12-4	TRBD2	13	TRBJ2-1	CASRHSGGNEQFF	TGTGCCAGCAGGCATAGCGGGGGGAATGAGCAGTTCTTC
once	TRBV6-5	NA	13	TRBJ1-5	CASTLTADQPQHF	TGTGCCAGCACCCTGACAGCTGATCAGCCCCAGCATTTT
NA	TRBV10-1	NA	12	TRBJ2-3	CASSESTDTQYF	TGCGCCAGCAGCGAGAGCACAGATACGCAGTATTTT
NA	TRBV12-3/TRBV12-4	NA	13	TRBJ1-2	CASSLQGLYGYTF	TGTGCCAGCAGTCTACAGGGCTTATATGGCTACACCTTC
NA	TRBV12-3/TRBV12-4	TRBD1	13	TRBJ2-7	CASRQGKTYEQYF	TGTGCCAGCAGACAGGGGAAGACCTACGAGCAGTACTTC
NA	TRBV5-8	NA	15	TRBJ2-2	CASSLGQVRTGELFF	TGTGCCAGCAGCTTGGGACAGGTGCGAACCGGGGAGCTGTTTTTT
few	TRBV6-6	NA	16	TRBJ2-3	CASSPEGTSRSDTQYF	TGTGCCAGCAGTCCGGAAGGGACTTCTAGATCAGATACGCAGTATTTT
NA	TRBV6-6	NA	15	TRBJ1-5	CASSPPDGGNQPQHF	TGTGCCAGCAGCCCTCCCGACGGGGGCAATCAGCCCCAGCATTTT
NA	TRBV11-2	NA	13	TRBJ1-2	CASSFGQAWGYTF	TGTGCCAGCAGCTTTGGGCAAGCGTGGGGCTACACCTTC
NA	TRBV14	TRBD2	15	TRBJ2-3	CASSILAGETDTQYF	TGTGCCAGCAGCATACTAGCGGGGGAGACAGATACGCAGTATTTT
NA	TRBV5-4	NA	13	TRBJ1-1	CASSFPGNTEAFF	TGTGCCAGCAGTTTCCCAGGTAACACTGAAGCTTTCTTT
NA	TRBV5-7	TRBD2	18	TRBJ2-3	CASSFSSGGPTQSDTQYF	TGTGCCAGCAGCTTTTCTAGCGGGGGGCCCACTCAATCAGATACGCAGTATTTT
NA	TRBV4-1	TRBD1	16	TRBJ1-4	CASSDLTGALNEKLFF	TGCGCCAGCAGCGATCTGACAGGGGCCCTAAATGAAAAACTGTTTTTT
few	TRBV10-2	TRBD1	16	TRBJ1-5	CASSPGGRGPNQPQHF	TGCGCCAGCAGTCCAGGTGGCAGGGGGCCGAATCAGCCCCAGCATTTT
NA	TRBV6-4	NA	14	TRBJ1-6	CASRRTEGNSPLHF	TGTGCCAGCAGGAGGACAGAGGGTAATTCACCCCTCCACTTT
NA	TRBV9	TRBD1	15	TRBJ1-1	CASSGRQGFNTEAFF	TGTGCCAGCAGCGGACGACAGGGATTTAACACTGAAGCTTTCTTT
NA	TRBV15	NA	15	TRBJ1-2	CATSRAGTAGHGYTF	TGTGCCACCAGCAGAGCAGGGACGGCGGGTCATGGCTACACCTTC
NA	TRBV4-1	NA	15	TRBJ1-1	CASSQDQWKNTEAFF	TGCGCCAGCAGCCAAGATCAGTGGAAGAACACTGAAGCTTTCTTT
once	TRBV9	NA	12	TRBJ2-5	CASGADQETQYF	TGTGCCTCAGGGGCGGATCAAGAGACCCAGTACTTC
NA	TRBV24-1	TRBD1	14	TRBJ1-2	CATSDYGQGYGYTF	TGTGCCACCAGTGACTACGGACAGGGATATGGCTACACCTTC
NA	TRBV2	NA	15	TRBJ1-3	CASSDRGLGGNTIYF	TGTGCCAGCAGTGACAGGGGCCTAGGTGGAAACACCATATATTTT
NA	TRBV27	NA	15	TRBJ2-1	CASSFSRIASDEQFF	TGTGCCAGCAGTTTTTCGAGAATAGCGAGCGATGAGCAGTTCTTC
once	TRBV7-3	NA	13	TRBJ2-3	CASSLTGVDTQYF	TGTGCCAGCAGCTTAACTGGCGTAGATACGCAGTATTTT
NA	TRBV7-8	NA	14	TRBJ2-2	CASSLFRSDGELFF	TGTGCCAGCAGCTTATTTCGTTCTGACGGGGAGCTGTTTTTT
NA	TRBV7-3	TRBD2	20	TRBJ2-2	CASSLSPRGLAGGSTGELFF	TGTGCCAGCAGCCTGAGCCCCCGCGGACTAGCGGGGGGTAGCACCGGGGAGCTGTTTTTT
NA	TRBV5-6	NA	14	TRBJ2-5	CASSLGGRGETQYF	TGTGCCAGCAGCTTGGGGGGAAGGGGAGAGACCCAGTACTTC
NA	TRBV24-1	NA	16	TRBJ2-3	CATSDLSVGAGDTQYF	TGTGCCACCAGTGATTTATCAGTCGGGGCGGGAGATACGCAGTATTTT
NA	TRBV12-5	NA	12	TRBJ2-7	CASGLGEYEQYF	TGTGCTAGTGGTTTAGGAGAGTACGAGCAGTACTTC
NA	TRBV7-8	TRBD1	18	TRBJ1-5	CASSLGQGATYWNQPQHF	TGTGCCAGCAGCTTGGGACAGGGAGCAACATATTGGAATCAGCCCCAGCATTTT
NA	TRBV11-3	NA	16	TRBJ2-3	CASSFGASPSTDTQYF	TGTGCCAGCAGCTTTGGGGCGAGCCCTAGCACAGATACGCAGTATTTT
NA	TRBV30	NA	12	TRBJ2-5	CAWDGGQETQYF	TGTGCCTGGGACGGGGGACAAGAGACCCAGTACTTC
NA	TRBV12-3/TRBV12-4	NA	13	TRBJ1-1	CASRPEMATEAFF	TGTGCCAGCAGGCCAGAAATGGCCACTGAAGCTTTCTTT
NA	TRBV5-1	TRBD1	15	TRBJ1-1	CASKDRDSGGTEAFF	TGCGCCAGCAAGGACAGGGACAGCGGGGGCACTGAAGCTTTCTTT
NA	TRBV10-3	TRBD1	17	TRBJ2-5	CAISEGQGALRMETQYF	TGTGCCATCAGTGAGGGACAGGGCGCGTTGAGAATGGAGACCCAGTACTTC